The 21 T cell receptor beta chains presented below share a single source sample, sequenced in a study of blood T cell repertoires in COVID-19. Assay used: immunoSEQ multiplex PCR; TCRdb lists only in-frame clones, some missing. Of some 320,000 clones listed, around nine tenths are singletons. Sequencing used PBMCs or T cells enriched from blood (not recorded which). The receptor set was obtained from a woman in her twenties or thirties who had been exposed to COVID-19.

The J gene is TRBJ2-3, the V gene TRBV5-1; D is undetermined. This CDR3 spans 13 amino acids. V was trimmed by 0 bases and J by 2 bases, leaving 4 bases between them. Germline CDR1 and CDR2: SGHRS and YFSETQ. In nucleotides, the CDR3 is TGCGCCAGCAGCTTGGCTTACACAGATACGCAGTATTTT. Encoded protein: CASSLAYTDTQYF.

The J gene is TRBJ1-6, the V gene TRBV6-4, with D tentatively TRBD1 (5 bases). This CDR3 region has 16 residues. The germline gives CDR1 MRHNA, CDR2 SNTAGT. Trimming removed 0 bases at V and 4 bases at J, with 10 bases between. The CDR3 region has the DNA TGTGCCAGCAGTGACTCCGGGGGGTTATATAATTCACCCCTCCACTTT. Amino acid sequence: CASSDSGGLYNSPLHF.

The chain couples TRBV27 to TRBJ1-5, with D possibly being TRBD1 (6 bases). Per the germline V gene, CDR1 is MNHEY and CDR2 is SMNVEV (reference sequence). This CDR3 comprises 16 residues. The V gene lost 3 bases and the J gene lost 3 bases, with 15 bases spanning the gap. The CDR3 reads CASSLRGGAANQPQHF. Written as DNA, the CDR3 is TGTGCCAGCAGTTTGAGGGGGGGCGCCGCCAATCAGCCCCAGCATTTT.

This clone has just a few counts. This rearrangement joins TRBV2 to TRBJ2-1; TRBD2 matches 10 bases. Per the germline V gene, CDR1 is SNHLY and CDR2 is FYNNEI. With V trimmed by 4 bases and J by 7 bases, 4 bases remained unmatched. CDR3 length: 14 amino acids. The CDR3 loop reads CASSAQRGGNEQFF. The CDR3 bases are TGTGCCAGCAGTGCACAGCGGGGGGGAAATGAGCAGTTCTTC.

The J gene is TRBJ1-1, the V gene TRBV4-3; D remains unclear. This CDR3 has 14 residues. Germline CDR1 LGHNA, CDR2 YSLEER. Trimming pared 0 bases from V and 0 bases from J, leaving 5 bases between. CDR3 sequence: CASSQDGVNTEAFF. The DNA of the CDR3 is TGCGCCAGCAGCCAAGACGGGGTGAACACTGAAGCTTTCTTT.

The chain has TRBV5-5 and TRBJ2-7, with D perhaps TRBD2 (6 bases). V was trimmed by 0 bases and J by 3 bases, leaving 13 bases between them. The germline CDR1 and CDR2 sequences are SGHKS and YYEKEE (reference sequence). The CDR3 covers 15 residues. The CDR3 coding sequence is TGTGCCAGCAGCTTGGTTGTGGGGGGTAGCTACGAGCAGTACTTC. This gives the protein CASSLVVGGSYEQYF.

The CDR3 DNA is TGTGCCAGCTCACCTACTCATGTGGTTCTTAGCAATCAGCCCCAGCATTTT. This sequence encodes CASSPTHVVLSNQPQHF. The rearrangement links TRBV18 to TRBJ1-5; D remains unclear. The V end lost 3 bases, the J end lost 0 bases, and 15 bases lay between the germline ends. This CDR3 region has 17 residues. Germline CDR1 and CDR2: KGHSH and LQKENI.

This clone occurred once. The rearrangement joins TRBV4-2 to TRBJ1-5; D is unclear. CDR1 and CDR2 from the germline V gene are LGHNA and YNFKEQ. The CDR3 length is 13 residues. Trimming removed 0 bases from V and 5 bases from J, with 5 bases in between. The chain's CDR3 is CASSQESHQPQHF. CDR3 DNA sequence: TGTGCCAGCAGCCAAGAATCTCATCAGCCCCAGCATTTT.

The chain employs TRBV6-6 and TRBJ2-1; 8 nucleotides line up with TRBD2. The CDR3 runs to 15 residues. Germline CDR1 MNHNY, CDR2 SVGAGI (reference sequence). V shed 7 bases, J shed 4 bases, and the junction held 9 bases outside the gene matches. DNA for the CDR3: TGTGCCAGCACCAAAGGGCTAGCGGGTTACAATGAGCAGTTCTTC. This translates into CASTKGLAGYNEQFF.

The gene calls are TRBV10-3 and TRBJ2-7; 8 bases map to TRBD1. Trimming at V came to 4 bases and at J to 3 bases, leaving 5 bases not matched to a gene. Germline V gene lookup returns CDR1 ENHRY and CDR2 SYGVKD. The CDR3 runs to 14 residues. The CDR3 reads CAISAPGQVYEQYF. The CDR3 DNA reads as TGTGCCATCAGTGCCCCGGGACAGGTCTACGAGCAGTACTTC.

The chain carries TRBV29-1 and TRBJ1-5; maybe TRBD1 (5 bases). CDR1 is SQVTM and CDR2 is ANQGSEA in the germline V gene. The CDR3 has 15 amino acids. Trimming pared 0 bases from V and 5 bases from J, leaving 14 bases between. CDR3 region: CSVEETGDAYQPQHF. The DNA for the CDR3 is TGCAGCGTTGAAGAAACGGGGGACGCTTATCAGCCCCAGCATTTT.

This chain links TRBV30 with TRBJ1-6; 9 nucleotides match TRBD1. Germline CDR1 GTSNPN, CDR2 SVGIG (reference sequence). CDR3 size: 17 residues. The junction had 8 bases not matched to a gene; V was cut back by 3 bases and J by 2 bases. Here the CDR3 DNA reads TGTGCCTGGAGGAAGAGGACAGGGGCGGCCTATAATTCACCCCTCCACTTT. Its translation: CAWRKRTGAAYNSPLHF.

The chain is built from TRBV7-2 and TRBJ1-2; D gene unclear. The CDR3 consists of 14 residues. Trimming removed 3 bases at V and 7 bases at J, with 15 bases between. Germline V gene data show CDR1 as SGHTA and CDR2 as FQGNSA. Here the CDR3 DNA reads TGTGCCAGCAGCTTTGCCGAGGTGTCGGGTGGCTACACCTTC. It is translated as CASSFAEVSGGYTF.

This chain links TRBV19 with TRBJ2-1, with D possibly TRBD2 on 6 matching bases. This CDR3 comprises 18 residues. With 4 bases removed from V and 5 bases from J, the gap between germline ends came to 24 bases. Germline V gene data show CDR1 as LNHDA and CDR2 as SQIVND (reference sequence). CDR3 sequence reads: CASSTRSIRLVMNNEQFF. In nucleotides, the CDR3 is TGTGCCAGTAGTACCCGGTCGATCCGACTAGTGATGAACAATGAGCAGTTCTTC.

This clone has only one observation. V is TRBV7-6 and J is TRBJ1-1; 9 nucleotides line up with TRBD1. Losses at the gene ends were 5 bases for V and 5 bases for J; bases not matched to a gene: 18. CDR3 length equals 18 residues. Looked up from germline, CDR1 is SGHVS and CDR2 is FNYEAQ. As DNA, the CDR3 is TGTGCCAGCAGCCCATTCCAAACAGGGGGCGCCGGGTGGACTGAAGCTTTCTTT. This codes for CASSPFQTGGAGWTEAFF. Full variable domain (remainder filled in from reference TRBV7-6 and TRBJ1-1): GAGVSQSPRYKVTKRGQDVALRCDPISGHVSLYWYRQALGQGPEFLTYFNYEAQQDKSGLPNDRFSAERPEGSISTLTIQRTEQRDSAMYRCASSPFQTGGAGWTEAFFGQGTRLTVV.

The V call is TRBV10-2, the J call TRBJ2-3; D possibly corresponds to TRBD2 (5 bases). V dropped 4 bases and J dropped 6 bases, with 14 bases sitting between them. CDR1 and CDR2 (germline): WSHSY, SAAADI. The CDR3 contains 14 residues. The DNA of the CDR3 is TGCGCCAGCAGTGTGCTAGCTGGTACGGATACGCAGTATTTT. Translation gives CASSVLAGTDTQYF.

The chain is built from TRBV2 and TRBJ1-4; TRBD1 is a possible D gene (5 bases). The CDR3 runs to 14 residues. Trimming left V 6 bases short and J 2 bases short, with 10 bases between. Per germline, CDR1 SNHLY and CDR2 FYNNEI. CDR3 protein: CASSPRGTNEKLFF. The CDR3 bases are TGTGCCAGCAGCCCGCGGGGGACTAATGAAAAACTGTTTTTT.

This clone was seen a single time. The chain combines TRBV5-5 with TRBJ1-5; weak D call: TRBD1 (6 bases). Germline V gene lookup returns CDR1 SGHKS and CDR2 YYEKEE (reference sequence). CDR3 size: 16 residues. Trimming cost V 4 bases and J 0 bases, with 14 bases left between them. The CDR3 spells CASSLLGALSNQPQHF. The CDR3 DNA reads TGTGCCAGCAGCCTTTTGGGGGCTCTTAGCAATCAGCCCCAGCATTTT.

This rearrangement joins TRBV6-2 or TRBV6-3 to TRBJ2-2, with D possibly being TRBD2 (7 bases). Trimming left V 6 bases short and J 5 bases short, with 19 bases between. The CDR3 length is 16 residues. The germline gives CDR1 MNHEY, CDR2 SVGEGT. The CDR3 DNA sequence: TGTGCCAGCAGCCCTCGGGGGGCGCACGGGACCGGGGAGCTGTTTTTT. The encoded protein is CASSPRGAHGTGELFF.

Notes on this clone: Additional DNA sequences in this sample encode the identical CDR3. The chain joins TRBV2 to TRBJ1-2; D perhaps matches TRBD1 (5 bases). The CDR3 sequence is 12 residues long. The V end was cut by 4 bases, the J end by 4 bases, with 7 bases between. Germline V CDR1 and CDR2: SNHLY, FYNNEI. Written as DNA, the CDR3 is TGTGCCAGCAGTGGAGACAGCTATGGCTACACCTTC. It specifies CASSGDSYGYTF.

This clone was picked up a small number of times. J is TRBJ2-7 and V is TRBV29-1, with a weak D call TRBD2 (5 bases). The V and J ends lost 1 base and 1 base respectively, with 14 bases between them. CDR3 size: 15 residues. Germline lookup yields CDR1 SQVTM and CDR2 ANQGSEA. The CDR3 sequence: CSVEAWPGGSYEQYF. CDR3 nucleotide sequence: TGCAGCGTTGAAGCTTGGCCAGGAGGATCCTACGAGCAGTACTTC.